A selection of T cell receptor beta chains follows, all from one sample in a study of glioma-infiltrating T cells. TCRdb re-analysed the multiplex PCR reads in MiXCR, keeping a single row per CDR3 protein. Altogether more than 300,000 distinct CDR3 sequences are present, about 40% being singletons, with the ten largest covering 12%. Material for sequencing was glioma tissue, nonneoplastic brain tissue, or PBMCs (not recorded which). Receptors were obtained from a human donor with low-grade glioma or glioblastoma, undergoing nonglioma brain surgery, or in good health (not recorded which). Both conserved end residues are part of each CDR3. Each record gives: J gene, clone size, V gene, D gene, CDR3 length, CDR3 protein, CDR3 DNA. The D gene is left open where the match is weak. Not all rows give a size; the values are once, few, many and, for expanded clones, a class.

j_call: TRBJ2-7
clone_size: .
v_call: TRBV3-1
d_call: .
cdr3_length: 14
cdr3_aa: CASRSDGGSYEQYF
cdr3_nt: TGTGCCAGCAGGTCGGACGGAGGCTCCTACGAGCAGTACTTC

j_call: TRBJ2-5
clone_size: many
v_call: TRBV7-2
d_call: .
cdr3_length: 13
cdr3_aa: CASSPGGQETQYF
cdr3_nt: TGTGCCAGCAGCCCGGGCGGACAAGAGACCCAGTACTTC

j_call: TRBJ1-1
clone_size: many
v_call: TRBV20-1
d_call: TRBD1
cdr3_length: 11
cdr3_aa: CSGNLQGGAFF
cdr3_nt: TGCAGTGGGAACTTACAGGGGGGCGCTTTCTTT

j_call: TRBJ2-1
clone_size: many
v_call: TRBV20-1
d_call: TRBD2
cdr3_length: 16
cdr3_aa: CSAREAGTSSYNEQFF
cdr3_nt: TGCAGTGCTAGAGAGGCCGGGACTAGCTCCTACAATGAGCAGTTCTTC

j_call: TRBJ1-1
clone_size: .
v_call: TRBV18
d_call: .
cdr3_length: 13
cdr3_aa: CASSPTWNTEAFF
cdr3_nt: TGTGCCAGCTCCCCAACCTGGAACACTGAAGCTTTCTTT

j_call: TRBJ2-1
clone_size: many
v_call: TRBV28
d_call: TRBD2
cdr3_length: 14
cdr3_aa: CASSWGLAEGEQFF
cdr3_nt: TGTGCCAGCAGCTGGGGACTAGCAGAGGGTGAGCAGTTCTTC

j_call: TRBJ2-7
clone_size: few
v_call: TRBV4-2
d_call: TRBD2
cdr3_length: 15
cdr3_aa: CASSQKREATYEQYF
cdr3_nt: TGTGCCAGCAGCCAAAAGCGGGAGGCCACATACGAGCAGTACTTC

j_call: TRBJ2-2
clone_size: few
v_call: TRBV7-2
d_call: TRBD2
cdr3_length: 15
cdr3_aa: CASRRLAGRTGELFF
cdr3_nt: TGTGCCAGCAGAAGACTAGCGGGAAGGACCGGGGAGCTGTTTTTT

j_call: TRBJ2-1
clone_size: .
v_call: TRBV29-1
d_call: .
cdr3_length: 14
cdr3_aa: CSLIGLARGREQFF
cdr3_nt: TGCAGCTTGATTGGGCTAGCGAGAGGCCGTGAGCAGTTCTTC

j_call: TRBJ2-2
clone_size: .
v_call: TRBV29-1
d_call: .
cdr3_length: 12
cdr3_aa: CSVATGTGDLFF
cdr3_nt: TGCAGCGTAGCGACAGGCACCGGGGATCTGTTTTTT

j_call: TRBJ1-1
clone_size: .
v_call: TRBV27
d_call: .
cdr3_length: 14
cdr3_aa: CASSWGTANTEAFF
cdr3_nt: TGTGCCAGCAGTTGGGGGACCGCGAACACTGAAGCTTTCTTT

j_call: TRBJ1-1
clone_size: .
v_call: TRBV28
d_call: .
cdr3_length: 16
cdr3_aa: CASSTTTKWKNTEAFF
cdr3_nt: TGTGCCAGCAGCACAACGACGAAATGGAAGAACACTGAAGCTTTCTTT

j_call: TRBJ1-1
clone_size: once
v_call: TRBV11-2
d_call: .
cdr3_length: 14
cdr3_aa: CASSRRERNTEAFF
cdr3_nt: TGTGCCAGCAGCCGAAGGGAGCGGAACACTGAAGCTTTCTTT

j_call: TRBJ2-3
clone_size: few
v_call: TRBV10-3
d_call: .
cdr3_length: 15
cdr3_aa: CAISKRPPEADTQYF
cdr3_nt: TGTGCCATCAGCAAACGTCCCCCAGAGGCAGATACGCAGTATTTT

j_call: TRBJ2-1
clone_size: .
v_call: TRBV4-1
d_call: TRBD2
cdr3_length: 17
cdr3_aa: CASSQPPSSGRNNEQFF
cdr3_nt: TGCGCCAGCAGCCAGCCTCCCTCTAGCGGGAGAAACAATGAGCAGTTCTTC

j_call: TRBJ2-1
clone_size: few
v_call: TRBV20-1
d_call: .
cdr3_length: 10
cdr3_aa: CSAKAAKQFF
cdr3_nt: TGCAGTGCAAAGGCCGCGAAGCAGTTCTTC